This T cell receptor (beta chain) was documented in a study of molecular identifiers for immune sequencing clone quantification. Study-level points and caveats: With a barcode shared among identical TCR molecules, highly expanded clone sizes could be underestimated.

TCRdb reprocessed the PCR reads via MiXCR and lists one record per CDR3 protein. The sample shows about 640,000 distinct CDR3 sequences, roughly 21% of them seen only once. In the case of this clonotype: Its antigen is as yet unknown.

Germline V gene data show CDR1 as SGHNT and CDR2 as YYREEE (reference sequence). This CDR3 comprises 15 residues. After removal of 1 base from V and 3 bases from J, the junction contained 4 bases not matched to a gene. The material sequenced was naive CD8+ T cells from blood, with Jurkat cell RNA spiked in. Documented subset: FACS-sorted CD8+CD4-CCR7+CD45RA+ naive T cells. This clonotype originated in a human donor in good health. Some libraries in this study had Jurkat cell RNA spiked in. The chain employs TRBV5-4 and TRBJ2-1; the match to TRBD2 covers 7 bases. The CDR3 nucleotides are TGTGCCAGCAGCTTGTGGGCTAGCGGCTACAATGAGCAGTTCTTC. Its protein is CASSLWASGYNEQFF. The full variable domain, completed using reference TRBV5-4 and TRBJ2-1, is ETGVTQSPTHLIKTRGQQVTLRCSSQSGHNTVSWYQQALGQGPQFIFQYYREEENGRGNFPPRFSGLQFPNYSSELNVNALELDDSALYLCASSLWASGYNEQFFGPGTRLTVL.